The 22 T cell receptor beta chains in this list originate from one sample, sequenced in a study of T cell responses to AZD1222 COVID-19 vaccine. This table comes from immunoSEQ multiplex PCR, and its TCRdb copy is limited to in-frame clones, with some not included. The sample shows 250,000 to 300,000 clones, approximately 94% of them seen only once. The sequences come from peripheral blood, collected 28 days after the second AZD1222 dose. These receptor sequences come from an adult who received the AZD1222 COVID-19 vaccine.

This chain uses TRBV4-2 with TRBJ2-7, with TRBD2 identical over 10 bases. Trimming took 0 bases from V and 3 from J; bases not matched to a gene: 5. CDR3 length: 16 amino acids. Germline-derived CDR1 and CDR2 are LGHNA and YNFKEQ. The CDR3 coding sequence is TGTGCCAGCAGCCAAGAAGGCGCTAGCGGGAGCTACGAGCAGTACTTC. This sequence encodes CASSQEGASGSYEQYF.

DNA for the CDR3: TGTGCCAGCTCACCGGGGGAGAGGGAAAAACTGTTTTTT. It encodes CASSPGEREKLFF. The chain carries TRBV18 and TRBJ1-4; tentatively, D is TRBD1 (5 bases). The CDR3 contains 13 residues. Trimming took off 3 bases at V and 8 bases at J, with 10 bases between the two ends. Germline CDR1 is KGHSH and CDR2 is LQKENI.

This chain connects TRBV12-3 or TRBV12-4 to TRBJ1-5, with no clear D. There are 13 residues in the CDR3. Trimming cost V 5 bases and J 7 bases, with 12 bases left between them. The CDR3 region has the DNA TGTGCCAGCAGTCCCTACCGATACCAGCCCCAGCATTTT. As protein: CASSPYRYQPQHF.

The V and J genes are TRBV5-1 and TRBJ2-5, with D unresolved. This CDR3 contains 11 residues. Germline CDR1 and CDR2: SGHRS and YFSETQ. The V end was cut by 2 bases, the J end by 7 bases, with 6 bases between. The CDR3: CASSFRGTQYF. CDR3 DNA sequence: TGCGCCAGCAGCTTTAGAGGGACCCAGTACTTC.

This rearrangement joins TRBV5-4 to TRBJ2-3, with 11 bases lining up with TRBD1. The CDR3 is 17 residues long. Germline lookup yields CDR1 SGHNT and CDR2 YYREEE (reference sequence). V lost 3 bases to trimming and J lost 4 bases; unmatched junction nucleotides: 10. CDR3 sequence (DNA): TGTGCCAGCAGCTCCCCCGGACAGGGGGCGCGACCAGATACGCAGTATTTT. This codes for CASSSPGQGARPDTQYF.

This clone was recorded a few times. This chain joins TRBV3-1 (or the pseudogene TRBV3-2) and TRBJ2-1; D not resolved. This CDR3 has 16 residues. From germline, CDR1 is LGHDT and CDR2 YNNKEL (reference sequence). V lost 3 bases and J 0 bases, leaving 12 bases between the germline ends. The CDR3 here is CASSHLGASSYNEQFF. DNA for the CDR3: TGTGCCAGCAGCCATTTGGGCGCCAGCTCCTACAATGAGCAGTTCTTC.

This clone was seen a single time. The rearrangement uses TRBV6-5 and TRBJ1-4; tentative D call: TRBD1 (5 bases). V was pared by 0 bases and J by 3 bases, with 8 bases between. Germline V lookup: CDR1 MNHEY, CDR2 SVGAGI. This CDR3 region has 15 residues. Here the CDR3 reads CASSYSGEANEKLFF. CDR3 DNA: TGTGCCAGCAGTTACTCGGGGGAGGCTAATGAAAAACTGTTTTTT.

The chain recombines TRBV5-1 with TRBJ1-1; D unclear. V lost 4 bases to trimming and J lost 1 base, with 11 bases between them. Looked up from germline, CDR1 is SGHRS and CDR2 is YFSETQ. The length of the CDR3 is 14 residues. The CDR3 is CASSTLDTNTEAFF. The CDR3 bases are TGCGCCAGCAGCACCCTAGACACGAACACTGAAGCTTTCTTT.

The chain recombines TRBV7-8 with TRBJ1-4; D unclear. The germline CDR1 and CDR2 sequences are SGHVS and FQNEAQ. The CDR3 extends over 13 amino acids. Trimming pared 4 bases from V and 8 bases from J, leaving 11 bases between. The chain's CDR3 is CASSSGRREKLFF. CDR3 nucleotide sequence: TGTGCCAGCAGCTCCGGGAGGCGGGAAAAACTGTTTTTT.

This clone was detected once. The chain joins TRBV2 to TRBJ2-7; 9 bases map to TRBD2. V trimming: 6 bases; J trimming: 0 bases; junction bases outside the gene matches: 6. Germline-derived CDR1 and CDR2 are SNHLY and FYNNEI. CDR3 length equals 15 residues. DNA for the CDR3: TGTGCCAGCAGACGTAGCGGGGGCAGCTCCTACGAGCAGTACTTC. Translation: CASRRSGGSSYEQYF.

The V gene is TRBV28, the J gene TRBJ2-7; D perhaps matches TRBD1 (6 bases). CDR3 length: 14 amino acids. Per germline, CDR1 MDHEN and CDR2 SYDVKM. Trimming cost V 4 bases and J 2 bases, with 12 bases left between them. CDR3 nucleotide sequence: TGTGCCAGCAGTTGGGGGACATTCACCTACGAGCAGTACTTC. This translates into CASSWGTFTYEQYF.

The V call is TRBV9, the J call TRBJ1-5, with TRBD1 identical over 10 bases. CDR1 and CDR2 (germline): SGDLS, YYNGEE. The junction had 2 bases not matched to a gene; V was cut back by 2 bases and J by 3 bases. The CDR3 sequence is 15 residues long. In nucleotides, the CDR3 is TGTGCCAGCAGCGTGGGGACAGGGGCCAATCAGCCCCAGCATTTT. This gives the protein CASSVGTGANQPQHF.

V and J are TRBV28 and TRBJ2-2, with 10 bases lining up with TRBD1. This CDR3 region has 13 residues. Germline CDR1 reads MDHEN; CDR2 reads SYDVKM. The ends lost 8 bases at V and 5 bases at J; junction bases unmatched: 2. The CDR3 is CASWTGGTGELFF. The DNA for the CDR3 is TGTGCCAGCTGGACAGGGGGGACCGGGGAGCTGTTTTTT. The variable domain in full, completed from reference TRBV28 and TRBJ2-2, reads DVKVTQSSRYLVKRTGEKVFLECVQDMDHENMFWYRQDPGLGLRLIYFSYDVKMKEKGDIPEGYSVSREKKERFSLILESASTNQTSMYLCASWTGGTGELFFGEGSRLTVL.

The V call is TRBV15, the J call TRBJ1-1; no clear D gene. CDR3 length: 13 amino acids. Germline CDR1 is LNHNV and CDR2 is YYDKDF (reference sequence). V dropped 7 bases and J dropped 6 bases, with 15 bases sitting between them. CDR3 sequence (DNA): TGTGCCACCACCAAGAGGAAAGGTCCTGAAGCTTTCTTT. Encoded protein: CATTKRKGPEAFF. The whole variable domain, remainder taken from reference TRBV15 and TRBJ1-1, is DAMVIQNPRYQVTQFGKPVTLSCSQTLNHNVMYWYQQKSSQAPKLLFHYYDKDFNNEADTPDNFQSRRPNTSFCFLDIRSPGLGDTAMYLCATTKRKGPEAFFGQGTRLTVV.

This chain links TRBV6-5 with TRBJ2-1; 10 nucleotides match TRBD1. Germline assignment: CDR1 MNHEY and CDR2 SVGAGI. The CDR3 contains 16 residues. Trimming at V came to 4 bases and at J to 4 bases, leaving 7 bases not matched to a gene. CDR3 coding DNA: TGTGCCAGCAGTTGGTCCGGGACAGGGGCATACAATGAGCAGTTCTTC. This translates into CASSWSGTGAYNEQFF.

This chain connects TRBV5-6 to TRBJ1-1; D is uncertain. Trimming cost V 4 bases and J 1 base, with 11 bases left between them. The V gene's germline CDR1 is SGHDT and CDR2 YYEEEE. CDR3 length equals 14 residues. The CDR3 here is CASSRPGQNTEAFF. The CDR3 nucleotides are TGTGCCAGCAGCCGACCCGGGCAGAACACTGAAGCTTTCTTT.

The rearrangement joins TRBV28 to TRBJ2-3; TRBD1 matches 7 bases. The germline gives CDR1 MDHEN, CDR2 SYDVKM. This CDR3 spans 15 amino acids. V lost 6 bases, J lost 3 bases, and 9 bases stayed unmatched. The CDR3 DNA reads TGTGCCAGCAGGCCTAGGGGGCGCGGGACAGATACGCAGTATTTT. Its protein product is CASRPRGRGTDTQYF.

This chain joins TRBV2 and TRBJ1-4; maybe TRBD1 (5 bases). V dropped 3 bases and J dropped 7 bases, with 6 bases sitting between them. CDR1 SNHLY and CDR2 FYNNEI come from the germline V gene. The CDR3 covers 12 residues. CDR3 amino acids: CASSDRAEKLFF. CDR3 nucleotide sequence: TGTGCCAGCAGTGACAGGGCTGAAAAACTGTTTTTT.

This rearrangement joins TRBV7-2 to TRBJ1-5; D is unresolved. The germline V and J ends were trimmed by 5 bases and 6 bases, with 23 bases remaining between them. The germline V gene has CDR1 SGHTA and CDR2 FQGNSA. CDR3 size: 17 residues. CDR3 sequence: CASSLVGLRPAGQPQHF. The DNA for the CDR3 is TGTGCCAGCAGCCTAGTGGGGTTGCGGCCAGCGGGTCAGCCCCAGCATTTT.

V usage is TRBV20-1 and J usage is TRBJ1-1; D possibly corresponds to TRBD1 (6 bases). CDR1 and CDR2 from the germline V gene are DFQATT and SNEGSKA (reference sequence). The CDR3 length is 14 residues. Trimming shortened V by 3 bases and J by 0 bases, and 11 bases separated the two germline ends. CDR3 coding DNA: TGCAGTGCTAGTTCGGGGGCTATGAACACTGAAGCTTTCTTT. Residues: CSASSGAMNTEAFF.

This clone was seen only once. The rearrangement joins TRBV27 to TRBJ2-7; D gene ambiguous. Germline V CDR1 and CDR2: MNHEY, SMNVEV (reference sequence). Trimming left V 10 bases short and J 0 bases short, with 10 bases between. The CDR3 totals 12 residues. CDR3 in DNA: TGTGCCACCCCCGGCTTCTCCTACGAGCAGTACTTC. Amino acids: CATPGFSYEQYF.

J is TRBJ1-1 and V is TRBV28, with D uncertain. The germline V gene has CDR1 MDHEN and CDR2 SYDVKM. The V gene lost 7 bases and the J gene lost 1 base, with 13 bases spanning the gap. CDR3 length: 14 amino acids. CDR3 protein: CASIPSRGNTEAFF. CDR3 coding DNA: TGTGCCAGCATTCCCTCACGGGGGAACACTGAAGCTTTCTTT.